Shown below are 12 T cell receptor beta chains from a single sample sequenced in a study of blood T cell repertoires in COVID-19. Using immunoSEQ multiplex PCR, the repertoire was profiled, and TCRdb retains in-frame clones only, with some absent. The sample lists about 140,000 clones; roughly 86% were seen once. Sample: peripheral blood. These receptors were obtained from a man over 45 with active or convalescent COVID-19.

This chain joins TRBV2 and TRBJ1-4, with TRBD1 matching 11 bases. V lost 7 bases, J lost 0 bases, and 4 bases stayed unmatched. The CDR3 spans 16 residues. Germline V lookup: CDR1 SNHLY, CDR2 FYNNEI. The CDR3 region has the DNA TGTGCCAGCAAGGGACAGGGGGTCCCAACTAATGAAAAACTGTTTTTT. It codes for CASKGQGVPTNEKLFF.

CDR3 DNA: TGTGCCAGTAGTACGGGACTGAATTATGGCTACACCTTC. Its protein product is CASSTGLNYGYTF. V and J are TRBV19 and TRBJ1-2; tentatively, D is TRBD1 (5 bases). V shed 4 bases and J shed 5 bases, with 11 bases lying between them. This CDR3 has 13 amino acids. Looked up from germline, CDR1 is LNHDA and CDR2 is SQIVND (reference sequence).

This chain connects TRBV19 to TRBJ1-2, with a tentative D call TRBD1 (5 bases). CDR3 length: 12 amino acids. Deletions cut 9 bases from V and 7 bases from J, with 15 bases between. Germline V lookup: CDR1 LNHDA, CDR2 SQIVND (reference sequence). CDR3 loop: CASSLQGLGYTF. In DNA form, the CDR3 reads TGTGCCAGCAGCCTCCAGGGACTTGGCTACACCTTC.

The chain employs TRBV6-2 or TRBV6-3 and TRBJ2-3, with 9 bases fitting TRBD2. Germline V lookup: CDR1 MNHEY, CDR2 SVGEGT. The CDR3 is 19 amino acids. The ends lost 0 bases at V and 3 bases at J; junction bases unmatched: 13. DNA of the CDR3: TGTGCCAGCAGTTACTCAGTGAAGGCTAGCGGGAAGTTAACAGATACGCAGTATTTT. Translated: CASSYSVKASGKLTDTQYF.

This clone was recorded only once. This specimen includes other DNA sequences encoding the same CDR3. The V and J genes are TRBV12-3 or TRBV12-4 and TRBJ1-1; D is unclear. V was pared by 2 bases and J by 1 base, with 5 bases between. This CDR3 has 13 residues. CDR3 in DNA: TGTGCCAGCAGTTTAACTGGGAACACTGAAGCTTTCTTT. Protein: CASSLTGNTEAFF.

The chain recombines TRBV15 with TRBJ2-5; perhaps TRBD2 as D (6 bases). This CDR3 is built from 15 residues. V was trimmed by 2 bases and J by 0 bases, leaving 10 bases between them. CDR1 LNHNV and CDR2 YYDKDF come from the germline V gene (reference sequence). CDR3 loop: CATSRSRDYQETQYF. CDR3 sequence (DNA): TGTGCCACCAGCAGATCCCGGGACTACCAAGAGACCCAGTACTTC.

The chain combines TRBV30 with TRBJ2-5; 8 bases are shared with TRBD1. The CDR3 has 14 amino acids. The V gene's germline CDR1 is GTSNPN and CDR2 SVGIG (reference sequence). Trimming at V came to 4 bases and at J to 6 bases, leaving 10 bases not matched to a gene. CDR3 sequence reads: CAWTVRTGTKTQYF. Here the CDR3 DNA reads TGTGCCTGGACTGTACGGACAGGGACAAAGACCCAGTACTTC.

The V call is TRBV19, the J call TRBJ2-1; 7 bases map to TRBD2. Germline V CDR1 and CDR2: LNHDA, SQIVND (reference sequence). J lost 2 bases, V lost 3 bases, and 4 bases had no gene match. This CDR3 contains 15 residues. CDR3 amino acids: CASSIRRETYNEQFF. Here the CDR3 DNA reads TGTGCCAGTAGTATCCGGCGGGAGACCTACAATGAGCAGTTCTTC. Full variable domain (remainder filled in from reference TRBV19 and TRBJ2-1): DGGITQSPKYLFRKEGQNVTLSCEQNLNHDAMYWYRQDPGQGLRLIYYSQIVNDFQKGDIAEGYSVSREKKESFPLTVTSAQKNPTAFYLCASSIRRETYNEQFFGPGTRLTVL.

As to this clone: Its ends do not fully match the called genes, so a read error is possible. V is TRBV7-7 and J is TRBJ2-3, with 10 bases lining up with TRBD1. The length of the CDR3 is 13 residues. CDR1 SSHAT and CDR2 FNYEAQ come from the germline V gene (reference sequence). The DNA for the CDR3 is TGTGCTAGCAGCGGCAGGACAGGGGGTCCGCAGTATTTT. Residues: CASSGRTGGPQYF.

This clone was seen just once. The CDR3 DNA reads as TGTGCCAGCAGGCCCCGGGACAGGGCCTCCTACGAGCAGTACTTC. The encoded protein is CASRPRDRASYEQYF. The chain links TRBV28 to TRBJ2-7, with 9 bases that match TRBD1. The V and J ends lost 6 bases and 0 bases, in that order; junction bases with no gene match: 6. This CDR3 is built from 15 residues. Germline V CDR1 and CDR2: MDHEN, SYDVKM. The complete variable domain, with remaining parts taken from reference TRBV28 and TRBJ2-7, reads DVKVTQSSRYLVKRTGEKVFLECVQDMDHENMFWYRQDPGLGLRLIYFSYDVKMKEKGDIPEGYSVSREKKERFSLILESASTNQTSMYLCASRPRDRASYEQYFGPGTRLTVT.

The genes are TRBV28 and TRBJ2-2; 9 bases are shared with TRBD2. Per the germline V gene, CDR1 is MDHEN and CDR2 is SYDVKM. V lost 5 bases to trimming and J lost 6 bases; unmatched junction nucleotides: 7. The CDR3 contains 15 residues. The CDR3 sequence: CASSMGLALAGELFF. CDR3 DNA sequence: TGTGCCAGCAGTATGGGACTAGCCCTGGCCGGGGAGCTGTTTTTT.

This sequence joins TRBV18 and TRBJ1-5; tentatively, D is TRBD1 (5 bases). The V gene's germline CDR1 is KGHSH and CDR2 LQKENI. The germline V and J ends were trimmed by 2 bases and 7 bases, with 9 bases remaining between them. CDR3 length equals 13 residues. CDR3 DNA: TGTGCCAGCTCACCAGGGGCAACCCAGCCCCAGCATTTT. This translates into CASSPGATQPQHF.